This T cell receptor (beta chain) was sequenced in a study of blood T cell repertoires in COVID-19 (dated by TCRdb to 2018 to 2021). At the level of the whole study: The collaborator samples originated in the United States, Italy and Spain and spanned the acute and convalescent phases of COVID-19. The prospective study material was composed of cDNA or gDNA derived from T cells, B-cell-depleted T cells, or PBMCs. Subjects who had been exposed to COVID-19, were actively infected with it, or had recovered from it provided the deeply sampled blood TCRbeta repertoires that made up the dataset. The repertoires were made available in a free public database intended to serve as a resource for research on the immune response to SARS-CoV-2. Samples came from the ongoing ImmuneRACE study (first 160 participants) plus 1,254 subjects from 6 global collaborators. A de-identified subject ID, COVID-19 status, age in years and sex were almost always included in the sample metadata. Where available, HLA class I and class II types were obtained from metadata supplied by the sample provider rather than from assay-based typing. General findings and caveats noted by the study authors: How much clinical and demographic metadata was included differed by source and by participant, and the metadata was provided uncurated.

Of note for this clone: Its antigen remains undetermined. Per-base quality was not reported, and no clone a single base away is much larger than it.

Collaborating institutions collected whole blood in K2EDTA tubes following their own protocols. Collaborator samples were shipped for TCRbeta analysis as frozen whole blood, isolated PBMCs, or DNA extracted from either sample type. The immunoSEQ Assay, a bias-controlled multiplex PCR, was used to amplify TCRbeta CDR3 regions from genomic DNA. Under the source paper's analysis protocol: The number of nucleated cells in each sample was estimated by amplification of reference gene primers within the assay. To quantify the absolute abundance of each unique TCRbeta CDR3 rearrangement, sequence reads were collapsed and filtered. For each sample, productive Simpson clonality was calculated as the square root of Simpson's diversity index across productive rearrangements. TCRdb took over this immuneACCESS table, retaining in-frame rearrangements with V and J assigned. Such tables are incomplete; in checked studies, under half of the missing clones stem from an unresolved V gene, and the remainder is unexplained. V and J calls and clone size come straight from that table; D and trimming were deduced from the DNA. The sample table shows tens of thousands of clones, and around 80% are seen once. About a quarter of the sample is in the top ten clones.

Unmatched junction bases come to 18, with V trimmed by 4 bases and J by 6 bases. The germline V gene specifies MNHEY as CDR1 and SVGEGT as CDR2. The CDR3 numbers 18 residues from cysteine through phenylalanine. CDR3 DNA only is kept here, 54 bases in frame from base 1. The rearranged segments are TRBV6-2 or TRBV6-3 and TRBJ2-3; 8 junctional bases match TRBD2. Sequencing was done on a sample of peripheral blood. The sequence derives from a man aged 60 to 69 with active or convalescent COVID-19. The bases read TGTGCCAGCAGTTCCCGGGGTAGCGGGACTTTGCTCACGGATACGCAGTATTTT. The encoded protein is CASSSRGSGTLLTDTQYF.